The 24 T cell receptor beta chains listed next were all sequenced from one sample in a study of cytomegalovirus exposure and HLA in healthy donors. TCRdb keeps only in-frame clones here, not all; method: immunoSEQ multiplex PCR. The top ten clones hold approximately 2% of a sample with 70,000 to 85,000 clones, roughly 94% of them seen once. Source material: PBMCs. These receptors all come from a woman younger than 35 in good health and CMV-seropositive.

This clone is a singleton in its sample. The rearrangement links TRBV7-9 to TRBJ2-7; D is possibly TRBD1 (6 bases). V lost 5 bases, J lost 4 bases, and 15 bases lay in between. This CDR3 contains 14 residues. Germline loops: CDR1 SEHNR, CDR2 FQNEAQ (reference sequence). Here the CDR3 reads CASSQGTNLYEQYF. The CDR3 nucleotides read TGTGCCAGCAGCCAAGGGACAAATTTATACGAGCAGTACTTC. The full variable domain, completed using reference TRBV7-9 and TRBJ2-7, is DTGVSQNPRHKITKRGQNVTFRCDPISEHNRLYWYRQTLGQGPEFLTYFQNEAQLEKSRLLSDRFSAERPKGSFSTLEIQRTEQGDSAMYLCASSQGTNLYEQYFGPGTRLTVT.

This chain uses TRBV27 with TRBJ2-7; 10 nucleotides agree with TRBD1. Trimming at V came to 0 bases and at J to 5 bases, leaving 7 bases not matched to a gene. This CDR3 has 16 residues. Germline CDR1 is MNHEY and CDR2 is SMNVEV (reference sequence). The CDR3 nucleotides read TGTGCCAGCAGTTTATCAGCCGGGACAGGGGCTAACGAGCAGTACTTC. Protein: CASSLSAGTGANEQYF.

This chain links TRBV30 with TRBJ2-3; 11 bases agree with TRBD2. Trimming at V came to 4 bases and at J to 3 bases, leaving 3 bases not matched to a gene. Germline V CDR1 and CDR2: GTSNPN, SVGIG (reference sequence). There are 14 residues in the CDR3. DNA of the CDR3: TGTGCCTGGACGGCTAGCGGGAGGACAGATACGCAGTATTTT. Encoded protein: CAWTASGRTDTQYF.

The chain links TRBV10-3 to TRBJ1-6; D might be TRBD1 (5 bases). V was clipped by 0 bases and J by 12 bases, with 18 bases between them. Per germline, CDR1 ENHRY and CDR2 SYGVKD. The CDR3 consists of 16 residues. Here the CDR3 reads CAISESKDTAGGPLHF. The CDR3 nucleotides are TGTGCCATCAGTGAGTCTAAGGACACGGCCGGTGGACCCCTCCACTTT.

The chain couples TRBV19 to TRBJ1-1; TRBD1 agrees at 7 bases. The V gene's germline CDR1 is LNHDA and CDR2 SQIVND (reference sequence). The CDR3 totals 16 residues. J lost 0 bases, V lost 5 bases, and 9 bases had no gene match. CDR3 nucleotides: TGTGCCAGTAGTTTCTCAAGGACAGGCATGAACACTGAAGCTTTCTTT. As protein: CASSFSRTGMNTEAFF.

The chain recombines TRBV11-3 with TRBJ2-2; perhaps TRBD2 as D (5 bases). Looked up from germline, CDR1 is SGHNT and CDR2 is YENEEA. The CDR3 runs to 15 residues. V was cut by 1 base and J by 1 base, with 7 bases left in between. The CDR3 sequence: CASSLGGLNTGELFF. CDR3 nucleotide sequence: TGTGCCAGCAGCTTAGGAGGACTGAACACCGGGGAGCTGTTTTTT.

The J gene is TRBJ2-7, the V gene TRBV10-2; D perhaps matches TRBD2 (5 bases). V lost 6 bases to trimming and J lost 4 bases, with 16 bases between them. The CDR3 covers 14 residues. Germline V gives CDR1 WSHSY, CDR2 SAAADI. CDR3 in DNA: TGCGCCAGCAGGGGCGGGTTCGTTGGGTACGAGCAGTACTTC. Protein product: CASRGGFVGYEQYF.

This chain uses TRBV29-1 with TRBJ2-1; tentative D call: TRBD2 (6 bases). Germline loops: CDR1 SQVTM, CDR2 ANQGSEA. V dropped 4 bases and J dropped 10 bases, with 17 bases sitting between them. The CDR3 has 13 amino acids. CDR3: CSVASVRTGEQFF. The CDR3 DNA is TGCAGCGTTGCTAGCGTACGGACGGGGGAGCAGTTCTTC.

The chain uses TRBV27 and TRBJ1-2, with D unresolved. CDR3 length equals 12 residues. The germline gives CDR1 MNHEY, CDR2 SMNVEV (reference sequence). Trimming removed 5 bases from V and 2 bases from J, with 6 bases in between. The DNA for the CDR3 is TGTGCCAGCAGTAAAACAAACTATGGCTACACCTTC. Its protein is CASSKTNYGYTF.

The CDR3 is CASSFGGPTQGGNYEQYF. The CDR3 DNA is TGTGCCAGCAGTTTTGGAGGCCCCACCCAGGGAGGAAACTACGAGCAGTACTTC. This chain joins TRBV27 and TRBJ2-7; TRBD2 might be the D (6 bases). V lost 3 bases, J lost 3 bases, and 24 bases lay in between. CDR1 and CDR2 (germline): MNHEY, SMNVEV (reference sequence). The CDR3 spans 18 residues.

This chain's CDR3 is CASSYDRGGNTIYF. The DNA of the CDR3 is TGTGCCAGCAGTTACGACAGGGGTGGAAACACCATATATTTT. V gene TRBV6-6 combines with J gene TRBJ1-3, with 8 nucleotides matching TRBD1. The CDR3 contains 14 residues. V shed 2 bases, J shed 3 bases, and the junction held 0 bases outside the gene matches. The germline CDR1 and CDR2 sequences are MNHNY and SVGAGI (reference sequence).

This clone has only one observation. The V call is TRBV2, the J call TRBJ2-3; 12 nucleotides match TRBD2. The CDR3 totals 15 residues. Losses at the gene ends were 6 bases for V and 0 bases for J; bases not matched to a gene: 1. From germline, CDR1 is SNHLY and CDR2 FYNNEI. CDR3 DNA sequence: TGTGCCAGCAGAGGGACTAGCGGGAGCACAGATACGCAGTATTTT. It codes for CASRGTSGSTDTQYF.

This clone was seen once. V gene TRBV27 combines with J gene TRBJ1-1; D perhaps matches TRBD1 (5 bases). CDR3 length: 14 residues. The V and J ends lost 6 bases and 2 bases respectively, with 13 bases between them. Germline assignment: CDR1 MNHEY and CDR2 SMNVEV (reference sequence). CDR3 sequence: CASRRPQGNTEAFF. The CDR3 DNA follows: TGTGCCAGCAGAAGACCCCAGGGAAACACTGAAGCTTTCTTT.

This chain uses TRBV9 with TRBJ2-5; TRBD2 aligns across 8 bases. CDR1 is SGDLS, CDR2 YYNGEE, per germline. The CDR3 loop spans 14 amino acids. The ends lost 4 bases at V and 5 bases at J; junction bases unmatched: 7. CDR3 sequence (DNA): TGTGCCAGCAGCCCCGGGGGGGGGCGGGAGACCCAGTACTTC. It translates to CASSPGGGRETQYF.

This chain connects TRBV9 to TRBJ1-2, with a tentative D call TRBD1 (5 bases). Germline values: CDR1 SGDLS, CDR2 YYNGEE. Trimming removed 0 bases at V and 2 bases at J, with 14 bases between. CDR3 length equals 16 residues. Here the CDR3 DNA reads TGTGCCAGCAGCGTAGCCCCAGGGAAGGGGAACTATGGCTACACCTTC. Translated, it gives CASSVAPGKGNYGYTF.

This clone appeared once. This sequence joins TRBV30 and TRBJ1-4; 7 bases are shared with TRBD1. Germline CDR1 is GTSNPN and CDR2 is SVGIG (reference sequence). This CDR3 has 14 amino acids. V gave up 0 bases and J gave up 5 bases; unmatched junction bases: 3. The CDR3 protein is CAWSVTGANEKLFF. CDR3 nucleotide sequence: TGTGCCTGGAGTGTAACAGGGGCGAATGAAAAACTGTTTTTT.

This chain joins TRBV5-4 and TRBJ2-3; 14 bases are shared with TRBD2. The CDR3 spans 17 residues. Germline assignment: CDR1 SGHNT and CDR2 YYREEE (reference sequence). The trim removed 4 bases at V and 2 bases at J, leaving 6 bases unmatched. The CDR3 is CASSPGLAGGYTDTQYF. DNA for the CDR3: TGTGCCAGCAGCCCCGGACTAGCGGGGGGCTACACAGATACGCAGTATTTT. Full variable domain (outside the CDR3, taken from reference TRBV5-4 and TRBJ2-3): ETGVTQSPTHLIKTRGQQVTLRCSSQSGHNTVSWYQQALGQGPQFIFQYYREEENGRGNFPPRFSGLQFPNYSSELNVNALELDDSALYLCASSPGLAGGYTDTQYFGPGTRLTVL.

In nucleotides, the CDR3 is TGTGCCAGCAGCTTGGATGGCGGGAGTGGCACCGGGGAGCTGTTTTTT. Protein sequence: CASSLDGGSGTGELFF. The rearrangement links TRBV5-6 to TRBJ2-2; the match to TRBD2 covers 7 bases. The CDR3 has 16 residues. V lost 0 bases, J lost 4 bases, and 6 bases stayed unmatched. Germline CDR1 is SGHDT and CDR2 is YYEEEE.

The chain couples TRBV27 to TRBJ1-1, with 8 bases that match TRBD1. Germline loops: CDR1 MNHEY, CDR2 SMNVEV (reference sequence). CDR3 size: 17 residues. Unmatched junction bases numbered 14, after V lost 8 bases and J lost 0 bases. The chain's CDR3 is CASSKGGQGSMNTEAFF. In nucleotides, the CDR3 is TGTGCCAGCTCGAAGGGCGGACAGGGATCGATGAACACTGAAGCTTTCTTT.

V usage is TRBV11-2 and J usage is TRBJ2-1; 7 bases are a match to TRBD2. The V and J ends lost 5 bases and 5 bases, in that order; junction bases with no gene match: 9. This CDR3 contains 15 residues. The germline CDR1 and CDR2 sequences are SGHAT and FQNNGV. In nucleotides, the CDR3 is TGTGCCAGCAGCCCCCGGGTAGCGGGTGACAATGAGCAGTTCTTC. Protein product: CASSPRVAGDNEQFF.

This clone was observed a single time. The chain joins TRBV30 to TRBJ2-2; D is possibly TRBD2 (6 bases). The length of the CDR3 is 13 residues. The germline V gene encodes CDR1 GTSNPN and CDR2 SVGIG (reference sequence). The V end was cut by 3 bases, the J end by 7 bases, with 12 bases between. CDR3 nucleotide sequence: TGTGCCTGGAGCCTACTAGCTGGCGGGGAGCTGTTTTTT. This sequence encodes CAWSLLAGGELFF.

The chain carries TRBV19 and TRBJ1-5; D is uncertain. The CDR3 loop spans 14 amino acids. Looked up from germline, CDR1 is LNHDA and CDR2 is SQIVND (reference sequence). V dropped 8 bases and J dropped 7 bases, with 18 bases sitting between them. CDR3 amino acids: CASSSSIAGQPQHF. The CDR3 nucleotides are TGTGCCAGTTCTTCCTCGATTGCCGGGCAGCCCCAGCATTTT.

This chain joins TRBV7-6 and TRBJ1-4; 7 bases line up with TRBD1. V lost 5 bases to trimming and J lost 13 bases; unmatched junction nucleotides: 16. The length of the CDR3 is 15 residues. Germline values: CDR1 SGHVS, CDR2 FNYEAQ. The CDR3 bases are TGTGCCAGCAGCAAAAATCACAGGGGCGGATTTGGACTGTTTTTT. Protein: CASSKNHRGGFGLFF.

V is TRBV15 and J is TRBJ2-5; the D gene is possibly TRBD2 (7 bases). V was clipped by 1 base and J by 5 bases, with 17 bases between them. The germline gives CDR1 LNHNV, CDR2 YYDKDF (reference sequence). This CDR3 is built from 16 residues. As DNA, the CDR3 is TGTGCCACCAGCAGAGCCGTGGGGGGGGCGTGGGAGACCCAGTACTTC. This encodes CATSRAVGGAWETQYF.